Shown below are 8 T cell receptor beta chains from a single sample sequenced in a study of Ad26.COV2.S vaccination and SARS-CoV-2 variants (dated by TCRdb to 2020 to 2022). Libraries were prepared through the immunoSEQ multiplex PCR assay. Held by TCRdb, this immuneACCESS table contains in-frame sequences only and omits some clones. Under half of the omission traces to an unresolved V gene where checked; the cause of the rest is unknown. Here the sample has a few hundred thousand clones; about nine tenths occur a single time. The ten largest clones capture 3.4% of the sample. Explained via the paper, the treatment or condition label denotes: roughly 19 received Ad26.COV2.S at low or high dose, single or two shots; about five received placebo; per-sample allocation not given. For vaccine and placebo recipients, the sequenced repertoires came from samples collected on day 63 after the first injection.

This specimen was peripheral blood, taken in a trial of Ad26.COV2.S vaccine versus placebo. The source is a person aged 18-65 years who received the Ad26.COV2.S COVID-19 vaccine or a placebo.

The chain joins TRBV5-1 to TRBJ2-7; unclear D gene. V lost 0 bases, J lost 2 bases, and 12 bases lay in between. Germline V gives CDR1 SGHRS, CDR2 YFSETQ. The CDR3 loop spans 15 amino acids. The CDR3, as DNA: TGCGCCAGCAGCTTGGATTTGGGGTTAGCCTACGAGCAGTACTTC. It codes for CASSLDLGLAYEQYF.

This clone was counted ten times or more. Other DNA sequences from this sample encode an identical CDR3 as well. The V and J genes are TRBV19 and TRBJ1-2, with a possible D match to TRBD1 (6 bases). The CDR3 sequence is 14 residues long. The germline gives CDR1 LNHDA, CDR2 SQIVND (reference sequence). V was cut by 6 bases and J by 4 bases, with 15 bases left in between. Here the CDR3 reads CASSPRGQGYGYTF. CDR3 bases: TGTGCCAGTAGCCCTCGGGGGCAGGGCTATGGCTACACCTTC.

The chain joins TRBV9 to TRBJ2-1; D tentatively reads TRBD1 or TRBD2 (5 bases each). Per germline, CDR1 SGDLS and CDR2 YYNGEE. The CDR3 runs to 16 residues. V lost 0 bases and J 6 bases, leaving 16 bases between the germline ends. The CDR3 sequence: CASSVGGRTTPNEQFF. The DNA of the CDR3 is TGTGCCAGCAGCGTAGGGGGACGGACCACACCCAATGAGCAGTTCTTC.

The chain is built from TRBV15 and TRBJ2-7, with 7 bases lining up with TRBD1. CDR1 is LNHNV, CDR2 YYDKDF, per germline (reference sequence). The junction had 10 bases not matched to a gene; V was cut back by 2 bases and J by 6 bases. The CDR3 runs to 15 residues. The CDR3 DNA reads as TGTGCCACCAGCAGACCCGGGACAGAGCCTTCCGAGCAGTACTTC. As protein: CATSRPGTEPSEQYF.

In DNA form, the CDR3 reads TGTGCCAGCCGGACTACAGGGGCCCGCAGTCCCGACTATGGCTACACCTTC. Encoded protein: CASRTTGARSPDYGYTF. This chain joins TRBV21-1 and TRBJ1-2; TRBD1 reflects the table's D call only, with no check against the DNA. TRBV21-1 is an annotated pseudogene. The CDR3 extends over 17 amino acids.

This clone showed up just a few times. The chain uses TRBV7-6 and TRBJ1-3, with a possible D match to TRBD1 (6 bases). Germline V CDR1 and CDR2: SGHVS, FNYEAQ. The V and J ends lost 5 bases and 0 bases respectively, with 11 bases between them. The length of the CDR3 is 15 residues. In DNA form, the CDR3 reads TGTGCCAGCAGCCCTGGGACAACCTCTGGAAACACCATATATTTT. Amino acid sequence: CASSPGTTSGNTIYF. Filled out from reference TRBV7-6 and TRBJ1-3, the complete variable domain reads GAGVSQSPRYKVTKRGQDVALRCDPISGHVSLYWYRQALGQGPEFLTYFNYEAQQDKSGLPNDRFSAERPEGSISTLTIQRTEQRDSAMYRCASSPGTTSGNTIYFGEGSWLTVV.

The genes are TRBV5-6 and TRBJ2-3; possible D gene TRBD2, 6 bases. This CDR3 spans 16 amino acids. Trimming took off 2 bases at V and 0 bases at J, with 13 bases between the two ends. Germline assignment: CDR1 SGHDT and CDR2 YYEEEE. CDR3 region: CASSLIAGRSTDTQYF. CDR3 nucleotides: TGTGCCAGCAGCTTAATCGCGGGGCGCAGCACAGATACGCAGTATTTT.

The chain carries TRBV3-1 (or the pseudogene TRBV3-2) and TRBJ2-7; weak D call: TRBD2 (5 bases). V was shortened by 2 bases and J by 7 bases, with 18 bases between the two germline ends. Germline V gene lookup returns CDR1 LGHDT and CDR2 YNNKEL (reference sequence). The CDR3 runs to 15 residues. For the CDR3, the DNA is TGTGCCAGCAGCCAAATCTCGGACTGGGCCCTAGAGCAGTACTTC. Its translation is CASSQISDWALEQYF.